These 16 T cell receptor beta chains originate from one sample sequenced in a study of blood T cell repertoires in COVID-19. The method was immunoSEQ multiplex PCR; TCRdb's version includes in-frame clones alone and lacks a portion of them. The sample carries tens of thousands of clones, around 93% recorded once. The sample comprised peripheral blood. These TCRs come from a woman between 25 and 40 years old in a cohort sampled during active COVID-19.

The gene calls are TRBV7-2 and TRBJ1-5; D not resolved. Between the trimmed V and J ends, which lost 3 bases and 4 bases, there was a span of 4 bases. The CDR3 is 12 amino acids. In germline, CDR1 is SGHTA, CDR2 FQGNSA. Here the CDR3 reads CASSLYNQPQHF. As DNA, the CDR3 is TGTGCCAGCAGCTTGTATAATCAGCCCCAGCATTTT.

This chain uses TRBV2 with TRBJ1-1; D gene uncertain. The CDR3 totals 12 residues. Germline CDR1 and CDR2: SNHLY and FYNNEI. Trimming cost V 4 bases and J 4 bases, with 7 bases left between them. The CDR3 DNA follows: TGTGCCAGCAGTGCCTCCCTCACTGAAGCTTTCTTT. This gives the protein CASSASLTEAFF.

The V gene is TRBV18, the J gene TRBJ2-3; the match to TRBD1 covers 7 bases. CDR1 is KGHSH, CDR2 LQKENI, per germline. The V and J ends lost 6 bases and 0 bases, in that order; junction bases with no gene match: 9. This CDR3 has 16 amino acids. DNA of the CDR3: TGTGCCAGCTCTCGGGACAGCTTCACTAGCACAGATACGCAGTATTTT. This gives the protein CASSRDSFTSTDTQYF.

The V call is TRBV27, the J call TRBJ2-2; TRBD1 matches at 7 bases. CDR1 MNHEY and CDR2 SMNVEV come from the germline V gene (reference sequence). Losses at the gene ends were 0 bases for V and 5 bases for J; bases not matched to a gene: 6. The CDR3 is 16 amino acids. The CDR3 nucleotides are TGTGCCAGCAGTTTATCGATGACAGGGACAACCGGGGAGCTGTTTTTT. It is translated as CASSLSMTGTTGELFF.

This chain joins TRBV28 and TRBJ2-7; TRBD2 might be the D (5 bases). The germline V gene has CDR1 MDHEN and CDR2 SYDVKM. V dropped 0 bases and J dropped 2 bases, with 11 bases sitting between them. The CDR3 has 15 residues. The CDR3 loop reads CASSLWRVSTYEQYF. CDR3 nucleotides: TGTGCCAGCAGTTTATGGAGGGTTTCGACCTACGAGCAGTACTTC.

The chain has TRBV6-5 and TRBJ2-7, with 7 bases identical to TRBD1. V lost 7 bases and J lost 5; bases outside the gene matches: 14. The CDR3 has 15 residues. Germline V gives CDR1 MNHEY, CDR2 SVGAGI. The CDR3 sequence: CASMPQGVWVHEQYF. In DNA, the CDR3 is TGTGCCAGCATGCCTCAGGGGGTTTGGGTCCACGAGCAGTACTTC.

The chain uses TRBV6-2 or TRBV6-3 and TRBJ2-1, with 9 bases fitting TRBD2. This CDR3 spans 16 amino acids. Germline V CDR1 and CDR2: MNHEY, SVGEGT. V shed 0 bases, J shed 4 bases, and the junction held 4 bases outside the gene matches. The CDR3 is CASSYSPSGMYNEQFF. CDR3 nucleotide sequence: TGTGCCAGCAGTTACTCACCTAGCGGGATGTACAATGAGCAGTTCTTC.

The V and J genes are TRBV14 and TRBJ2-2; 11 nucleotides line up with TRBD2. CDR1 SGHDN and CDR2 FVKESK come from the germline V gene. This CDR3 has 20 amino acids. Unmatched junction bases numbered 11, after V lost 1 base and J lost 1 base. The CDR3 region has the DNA TGTGCCAGCAGCCAAGGAGGCCTCCCTAGCGGGAGGATGAACACCGGGGAGCTGTTTTTT. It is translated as CASSQGGLPSGRMNTGELFF.

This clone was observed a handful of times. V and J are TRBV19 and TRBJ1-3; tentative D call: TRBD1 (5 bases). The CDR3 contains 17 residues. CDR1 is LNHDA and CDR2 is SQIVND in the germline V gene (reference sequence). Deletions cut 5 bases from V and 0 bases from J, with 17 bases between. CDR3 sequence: CASSGLNRSPSGNTIYF. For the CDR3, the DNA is TGTGCCAGTAGTGGCCTGAACAGGAGCCCCTCTGGAAACACCATATATTTT.

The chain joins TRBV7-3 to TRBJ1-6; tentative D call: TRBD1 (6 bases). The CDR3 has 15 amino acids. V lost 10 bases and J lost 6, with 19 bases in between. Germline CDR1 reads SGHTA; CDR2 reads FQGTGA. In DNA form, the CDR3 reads TGTGCCACAGGGGCTGGGGTTATGCGTAATTCACCCCTCCACTTT. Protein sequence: CATGAGVMRNSPLHF.

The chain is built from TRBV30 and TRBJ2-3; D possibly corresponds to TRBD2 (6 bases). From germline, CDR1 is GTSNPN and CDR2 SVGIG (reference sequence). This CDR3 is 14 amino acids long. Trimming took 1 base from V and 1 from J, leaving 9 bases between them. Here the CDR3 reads CAWSDGTGTDTQYF. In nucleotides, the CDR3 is TGTGCCTGGAGTGACGGGACTGGCACAGATACGCAGTATTTT.

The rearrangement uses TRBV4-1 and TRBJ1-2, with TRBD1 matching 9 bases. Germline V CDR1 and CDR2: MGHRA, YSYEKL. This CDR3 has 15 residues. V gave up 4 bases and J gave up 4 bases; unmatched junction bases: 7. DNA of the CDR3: TGCGCCAGCAGCCCGCCACAGGGGGCCATCTATGGCTACACCTTC. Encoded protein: CASSPPQGAIYGYTF.

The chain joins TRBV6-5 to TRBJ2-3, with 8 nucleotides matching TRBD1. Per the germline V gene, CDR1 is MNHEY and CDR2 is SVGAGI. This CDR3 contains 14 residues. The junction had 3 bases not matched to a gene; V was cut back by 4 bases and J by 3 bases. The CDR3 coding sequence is TGTGCCAGCAGTTTGCGACAGGGGACAGATACGCAGTATTTT. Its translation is CASSLRQGTDTQYF.

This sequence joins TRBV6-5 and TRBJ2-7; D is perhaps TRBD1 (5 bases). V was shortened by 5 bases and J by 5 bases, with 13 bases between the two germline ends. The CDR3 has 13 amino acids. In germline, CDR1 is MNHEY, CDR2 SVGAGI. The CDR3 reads CASSPPTEDEQYF. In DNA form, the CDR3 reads TGTGCCAGCAGTCCCCCGACAGAGGACGAGCAGTACTTC.

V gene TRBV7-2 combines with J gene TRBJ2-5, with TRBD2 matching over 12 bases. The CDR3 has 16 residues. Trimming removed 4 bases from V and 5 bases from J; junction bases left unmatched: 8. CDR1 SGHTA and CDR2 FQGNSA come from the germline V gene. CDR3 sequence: CASSYSSGRAGETQYF. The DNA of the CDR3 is TGTGCCAGCAGCTACTCTAGCGGGAGGGCCGGGGAGACCCAGTACTTC.

CDR3 sequence reads: CASSHLSGTASNYGYTF. The DNA for the CDR3 is TGTGCCAGCAGCCATCTTTCTGGGACAGCTTCTAACTATGGCTACACCTTC. The chain employs TRBV3-1 (or the pseudogene TRBV3-2) and TRBJ1-2; 7 bases match TRBD1. CDR3 length: 17 amino acids. Trimming took 3 bases from V and 0 from J; bases not matched to a gene: 10. Germline CDR1 LGHDT, CDR2 YNNKEL (reference sequence).